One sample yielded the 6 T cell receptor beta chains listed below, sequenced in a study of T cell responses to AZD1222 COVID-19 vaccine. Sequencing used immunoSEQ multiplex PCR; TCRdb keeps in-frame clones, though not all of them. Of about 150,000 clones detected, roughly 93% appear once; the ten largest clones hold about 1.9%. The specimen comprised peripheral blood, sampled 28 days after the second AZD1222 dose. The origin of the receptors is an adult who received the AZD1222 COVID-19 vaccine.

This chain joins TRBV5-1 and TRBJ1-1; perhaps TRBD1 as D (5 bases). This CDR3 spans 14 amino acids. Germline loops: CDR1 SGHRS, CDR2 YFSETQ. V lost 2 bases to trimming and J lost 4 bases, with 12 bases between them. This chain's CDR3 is CASSFTGTVTEAFF. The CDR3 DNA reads TGCGCCAGCAGCTTTACCGGGACGGTCACTGAAGCTTTCTTT. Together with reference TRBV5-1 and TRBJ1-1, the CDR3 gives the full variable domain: KAGVTQTPRYLIKTRGQQVTLSCSPISGHRSVSWYQQTPGQGLQFLFEYFSETQRNKGNFPGRFSGRQFSNSRSEMNVSTLELGDSALYLCASSFTGTVTEAFFGQGTRLTVV.

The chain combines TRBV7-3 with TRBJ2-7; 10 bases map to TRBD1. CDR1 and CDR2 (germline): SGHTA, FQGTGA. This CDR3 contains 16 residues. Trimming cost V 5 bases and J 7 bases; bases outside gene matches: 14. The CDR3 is CASSTFNRDRGWEQYF. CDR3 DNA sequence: TGTGCCAGCAGCACCTTCAACAGGGACAGGGGATGGGAGCAGTACTTC.

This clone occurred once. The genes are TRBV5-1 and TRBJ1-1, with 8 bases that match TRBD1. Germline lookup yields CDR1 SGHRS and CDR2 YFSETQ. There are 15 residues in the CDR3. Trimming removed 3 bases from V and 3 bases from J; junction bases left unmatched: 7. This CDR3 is CASSSLTGADTEAFF. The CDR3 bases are TGCGCCAGCAGCTCTCTGACAGGGGCCGACACTGAAGCTTTCTTT.

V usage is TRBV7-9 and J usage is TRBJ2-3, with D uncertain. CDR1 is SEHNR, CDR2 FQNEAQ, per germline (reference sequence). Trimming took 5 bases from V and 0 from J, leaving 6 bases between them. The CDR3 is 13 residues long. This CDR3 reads CASSRDSTDTQYF. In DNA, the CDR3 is TGTGCCAGCAGCCGAGACAGCACAGATACGCAGTATTTT.

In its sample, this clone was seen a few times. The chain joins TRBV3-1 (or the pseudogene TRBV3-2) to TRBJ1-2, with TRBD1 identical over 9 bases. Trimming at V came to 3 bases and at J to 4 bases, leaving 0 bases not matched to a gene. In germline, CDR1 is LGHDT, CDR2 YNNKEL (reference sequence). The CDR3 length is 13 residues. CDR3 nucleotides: TGTGCCAGCAGCCAGACAGGGGGCTATGGCTACACCTTC. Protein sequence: CASSQTGGYGYTF.

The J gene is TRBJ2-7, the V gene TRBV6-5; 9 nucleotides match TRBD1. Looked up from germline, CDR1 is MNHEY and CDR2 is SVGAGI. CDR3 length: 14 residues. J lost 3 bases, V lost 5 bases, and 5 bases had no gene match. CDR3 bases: TGTGCCAGCAGTACCGGGACAGGGCACTACGAGCAGTACTTC. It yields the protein CASSTGTGHYEQYF.